Listed here is a single T cell receptor (beta chain). This record belongs to a study of blood T cell repertoires in COVID-19. The wider study: From the United States, Italy and Spain came samples of acute and convalescent COVID-19. Nucleic acid was either cDNA or gDNA, and it came from T cells, B-cell-depleted T cells, or PBMCs.

In the original workflow: Amplification with reference gene primers provided the estimates of nucleated cell counts. Method: immunoSEQ multiplex PCR; TCRdb's copy keeps in-frame clones and lacks some. The DNA was the basis for D and trimming; V, J and clone size are from that table. The sample carries around 500,000 clones, 80% to 90% recorded once. Germline V gene lookup returns CDR1 MGHDK and CDR2 SYGVNS. The CDR3 runs 14 residues. The V end was cut by 3 bases, the J end by 1 base, with 10 bases between. The clonotype originates from a human donor in a cohort sampled during active COVID-19. The rearrangement links TRBV25-1 to TRBJ2-7; D gene ambiguous. Sequenced material: peripheral blood. The CDR3, as DNA: TGTGCCAGCAGTGAGCACTCTAATTCCTACGAGCAGTACTTC. It translates to CASSEHSNSYEQYF.